This T cell receptor beta chain is from a study of blood T cells in healthy people across ages. Study-level findings and limits: It was not known whether donors were CMV positive (a possible confounder of expanded clonotype changes).

In the case of this clonotype: Its specificity is not known.

CDR3 length equals 13 residues. Germline assignment: CDR1 MDHEN and CDR2 SYDVKM. Trimming cost V 5 bases and J 6 bases, with 8 bases left between them. With a J-beta primer mix and a sample-barcoded 5' primer, a second PCR ran 7 to 11 cycles. TCRdb itself ran the 5' RACE reads through MiXCR, one entry per CDR3 protein. The sample yields about 1.8 million distinct CDR3 sequences, about 49% seen once. Sequencing was performed on blood. This receptor was obtained from a woman aged 40 to 55 in good health. The chain links TRBV28 to TRBJ1-6, with D unclear. CDR3 in DNA: TGTGCCAGCAGTCCAACGCCTAATTCACCCCTCCACTTT. Translating gives CASSPTPNSPLHF.